The 22 T cell receptor beta chains given below trace back to one sample, sequenced in a study of regulatory T cells in long-lasting Graves disease. Through Arm-PCR of CDR3 regions and iRepertoire HTBI primers, TCR beta libraries were built. TCRdb re-called the multiplex PCR reads with MiXCR, one entry per CDR3 protein. This repertoire shows 360,000 or so distinct CDR3 sequences, approximately 15% found once; its top ten account for just under 30%. The time point here: newly diagnosed GD, antithyroid drugs for less than 3 months. With RNA extracted from PBMCs as input, the TCR library was made. The same data also contributed to another study, on T cells in Graves' hyperthyroidism and ophthalmopathy.

Here the sequenced sample was peripheral blood mononuclear cells (PBMCs), taken at new diagnosis, from a patient treated with antithyroid drugs. The source is a man aged 40-49 years with Graves disease.

This clonotype has ten or more counts. The chain combines TRBV4-3 with TRBJ2-7, with no clear D. The CDR3 sequence is 13 residues long. Between the trimmed V and J ends, which lost 5 bases and 3 bases, there was a span of 11 bases. Germline V lookup: CDR1 LGHNA, CDR2 YSLEER. The CDR3 here is CASSKGGSYEQYF. CDR3 bases: TGCGCCAGCAGCAAGGGCGGTAGCTACGAGCAGTACTTC.

The chain is built from TRBV5-4 and TRBJ1-6, with no clear D. CDR1 SGHNT and CDR2 YYREEE come from the germline V gene (reference sequence). The V gene lost 4 bases and the J gene lost 7 bases, with 18 bases spanning the gap. The CDR3 covers 16 residues. CDR3 sequence: CASSLVTWASNSPLHF. For the CDR3, the DNA is TGTGCCAGCAGCCTGGTGACCTGGGCCTCCAATTCACCCCTCCACTTT.

This clonotype has only a few counts. V is TRBV10-3 and J is TRBJ1-2; a weak D match, TRBD1 (6 bases). The CDR3 is 14 amino acids. The V end was cut by 5 bases, the J end by 0 bases, with 10 bases between. Germline V gene lookup returns CDR1 ENHRY and CDR2 SYGVKD. Here the CDR3 reads CAISTGTSNYGYTF. The CDR3 nucleotides read TGTGCCATCAGTACCGGGACATCTAACTATGGCTACACCTTC.

The count of this clonotype is one. The gene calls are TRBV7-3 and TRBJ1-5; perhaps TRBD1 as D (6 bases). The V and J ends lost 4 bases and 4 bases respectively, with 17 bases between them. CDR1 is SGHTA and CDR2 is FQGTGA in the germline V gene. This CDR3 contains 16 residues. CDR3 DNA: TGTGCCAGCAGCTCCTGCGGGCAGGGGCCTAATCAGCCCCAGCATTTT. This gives the protein CASSSCGQGPNQPQHF.

This clonotype was seen many times. This chain connects TRBV5-1 to TRBJ1-1; D is unclear. The V gene lost 2 bases and the J gene lost 5 bases, with 10 bases spanning the gap. Germline assignment: CDR1 SGHRS and CDR2 YFSETQ. The CDR3 totals 13 residues. CDR3 nucleotides: TGCGCCAGCAGCTTCGGGGTGGAGACTGAAGCTTTCTTT. Residues: CASSFGVETEAFF.

Concerning this clonotype: This may be a read error, as it is one base from a much larger clone. CDR3 in amino acids: CASSQGSRPQHF. Written as DNA, the CDR3 is TGTGCCAGCAGCCAGGGATCTCGGCCCCAGCATTTT. The chain joins TRBV14 to TRBJ1-5; D remains unclear. CDR1 and CDR2 (germline): SGHDN, FVKESK. CDR3 length equals 12 residues. V shed 3 bases and J shed 9 bases, with 9 bases lying between them.

At least ten counts were recorded for this clonotype. The V call is TRBV12-3 or TRBV12-4, the J call TRBJ2-3, with a tentative D call TRBD2 (7 bases). The V end was cut by 8 bases, the J end by 4 bases, with 19 bases between. CDR3 size: 15 residues. The CDR3 protein is CASCRVGGRPDTQYF. CDR3 nucleotides: TGTGCCAGCTGCCGAGTGGGGGGGCGCCCAGATACGCAGTATTTT.

This clonotype was observed a handful of times. The V and J genes are TRBV2 and TRBJ1-1; weak D call: TRBD1 (6 bases). CDR1 and CDR2 (germline): SNHLY, FYNNEI. V was pared by 7 bases and J by 1 base, with 16 bases between. CDR3 length equals 15 residues. The CDR3 sequence: CASTLAGGQNTEAFF. For the CDR3, the DNA is TGTGCCAGCACCCTCGCGGGGGGCCAGAACACTGAAGCTTTCTTT.

This clonotype was seen many times. The chain joins TRBV7-2 to TRBJ2-5, with D possibly being TRBD1 or TRBD2 (5 bases each). V dropped 2 bases and J dropped 5 bases, with 21 bases sitting between them. This CDR3 has 17 residues. Germline CDR1 is SGHTA and CDR2 is FQGNSA. The CDR3 coding sequence is TGTGCCAGCAGCTTAAGAGGGGCTAGCCCGGGCCGGGAGACCCAGTACTTC. Translated: CASSLRGASPGRETQYF.

In this sample, this clonotype turned up many times. This chain uses TRBV7-2 with TRBJ2-5; 11 nucleotides match TRBD2. Germline V gene sequence: CDR1 SGHTA, CDR2 FQGNSA. The CDR3 runs 24 residues. J gave up 2 bases and V 2 bases, and 28 bases lay outside the gene matches. The CDR3 nucleotides read TGTGCCAGCAGCTTAAGGTCTAGCGGGGGGCCGACACTCTGGAGGTTGAGGCGACAAGAGACCCAGTACTTC. Translating it yields CASSLRSSGGPTLWRLRRQETQYF.

About this clonotype itself: This may arise from a read error, as a much more abundant clone is one base away. Lacking the conserved final phenylalanine or tryptophan, this CDR3 likely reflects a read error. The chain employs TRBV28 and TRBJ2-5; D may correspond to TRBD1 or TRBD2 (6 bases each). The J call may be wrong; the DNA end is better matched by TRBJ2-7. The V gene's germline CDR1 is MDHEN and CDR2 SYDVKM. CDR3 size: 13 residues. The CDR3 reads CASSLGGGGEQYL. The CDR3 DNA sequence: TGTGCCAGCAGTTTAGGAGGGGGAGGCGAGCAGTACCTC.

This clonotype came up a few times. The rearrangement links TRBV29-1 to TRBJ2-1; TRBD1 agrees at 9 bases. The CDR3 consists of 20 residues. Germline lookup yields CDR1 SQVTM and CDR2 ANQGSEA. The junction had 22 bases not matched to a gene; V was cut back by 5 bases and J by 2 bases. CDR3 protein: CSVPDDHGYLGQGTYNEQFF. The CDR3 bases are TGCAGCGTTCCAGACGACCATGGTTATTTGGGACAGGGCACCTACAATGAGCAGTTCTTC.

This clonotype was seen ten or more times. The CDR3 spells CASSENTPFQPQHF. CDR3 DNA sequence: TGTGCCAGCAGCGAAAATACCCCCTTTCAGCCCCAGCATTTT. The chain is built from TRBV6-1 and TRBJ1-5; D is uncertain. This CDR3 region has 14 residues. From germline, CDR1 is MNHNS and CDR2 SASEGT. Trimming left V 6 bases short and J 6 bases short, with 15 bases between.

This clonotype has only a few counts. This chain connects TRBV28 to TRBJ1-2; the D is unclear. The CDR3 is 14 residues long. The germline V gene encodes CDR1 MDHEN and CDR2 SYDVKM. With 5 bases removed from V and 2 bases from J, the gap between germline ends came to 12 bases. The DNA for the CDR3 is TGTGCCAGCAGTACTATCGGGGAAAACTATGGCTACACCTTC. Its protein product is CASSTIGENYGYTF.

This clonotype was seen more than once but under ten times. The V call is TRBV19, the J call TRBJ1-6; no reliable D call. Germline values: CDR1 LNHDA, CDR2 SQIVND (reference sequence). CDR3 size: 13 residues. Trimming shortened V by 2 bases and J by 6 bases, and 5 bases separated the two germline ends. The CDR3 nucleotides are TGTGCCAGTAGTATATTCAGTAATTCACCCCTCCACTTT. This codes for CASSIFSNSPLHF.

In its sample, this clonotype was seen many times. This sequence joins TRBV18 and TRBJ1-5; 7 bases map to TRBD1. Germline CDR1 is KGHSH and CDR2 is LQKENI. V gave up 3 bases and J gave up 3 bases; unmatched junction bases: 5. This CDR3 has 15 residues. CDR3 loop: CASSPSGTDNQPQHF. CDR3 nucleotides: TGTGCCAGCTCACCCAGTGGGACAGACAATCAGCCCCAGCATTTT. Using reference TRBV18 and TRBJ1-5 for the parts outside the CDR3, the full variable domain is NAGVMQNPRHLVRRRGQEARLRCSPMKGHSHVYWYRQLPEEGLKFMVYLQKENIIDESGMPKERFSAEFPKEGPSILRIQQVVRGDSAAYFCASSPSGTDNQPQHFGDGTRLSIL.

The CDR3 is CASSQDRGLPSSQYF. For the CDR3, the DNA is TGTGCCAGCAGCCAAGACAGGGGACTACCTAGCTCCCAGTACTTC. This chain links TRBV3-1 with TRBJ2-5, with D possibly matching TRBD2 (7 bases). Germline values: CDR1 LGHDT, CDR2 YNNKEL (reference sequence). This CDR3 has 15 residues. V lost 0 bases, J lost 9 bases, and 17 bases lay in between.

This clonotype was detected ten times or more. CDR3 sequence reads: CASSQEVGYSPLHF. For the CDR3, the DNA is TGTGCCAGCAGCCAAGAGGTTGGCTATTCACCCCTCCACTTT. The chain uses TRBV3-1 and TRBJ1-6; D gene unclear. Trimming stripped 0 bases from V and 8 bases from J, with 8 bases between. CDR3 length: 14 amino acids. Germline CDR1 and CDR2: LGHDT and YNNKEL (reference sequence).

In its sample, this clonotype was seen once. The rearrangement links TRBV11-2 to TRBJ1-3; D gene unclear. CDR1 and CDR2 from the germline V gene are SGHAT and FQNNGV. The V and J ends lost 5 bases and 1 base respectively, with 12 bases between them. The CDR3 spans 15 residues. CDR3 amino acids: CASSLSIGSGNTIYF. The CDR3 coding sequence is TGTGCCAGCAGCCTATCCATTGGATCTGGAAACACCATATATTTT.

This chain joins TRBV27 and TRBJ1-2; D unresolved. V was trimmed by 4 bases and J by 9 bases, leaving 15 bases between them. The CDR3 covers 13 residues. Germline V CDR1 and CDR2: MNHEY, SMNVEV (reference sequence). The CDR3 protein is CASSSYSERRYTF. CDR3 nucleotide sequence: TGTGCCAGCAGTTCCTACTCGGAGAGACGCTACACCTTC.

This chain uses TRBV14 with TRBJ2-2; D unresolved. Trimming cost V 3 bases and J 7 bases, with 15 bases left between them. The CDR3 covers 15 residues. From germline, CDR1 is SGHDN and CDR2 FVKESK. Here the CDR3 DNA reads TGTGCCAGCAGCCAGATGCTTGGACCTCACGGGGAGCTGTTTTTT. It specifies CASSQMLGPHGELFF.

This clonotype was counted a few times. The chain has TRBV6-1 and TRBJ2-7, with 8 bases fitting TRBD1. This CDR3 is built from 12 residues. With V trimmed by 5 bases and J by 4 bases, 1 base remained unmatched. Germline V gene sequence: CDR1 MNHNS, CDR2 SASEGT. In nucleotides, the CDR3 is TGTGCCAGCAGTCGACAGGGGTACGAGCAGTACTTC. It specifies CASSRQGYEQYF.